This entry lists 23 T cell receptor beta chains sequenced from one sample in a study of blood T cells in healthy people across ages. The use of a sample-barcoded 5' primer and a J-beta primer mix characterized a second PCR of about 7 to 12 cycles. TCRdb redid the calling of the 5' RACE reads with MiXCR, one entry per CDR3 protein. The sample lists approximately 1,000,000 distinct CDR3 sequences, less than 45% occurring once. Sequencing used blood. These receptors all stem from a man younger than 35 in good health.

The sample holds a few counts of this clonotype. The rearrangement uses TRBV12-3 or TRBV12-4 and TRBJ1-4; D is unclear. The CDR3 runs to 13 residues. V was clipped by 4 bases and J by 5 bases, with 8 bases between them. Here the CDR3 reads CASSWAGNEKLFF. CDR3 DNA: TGTGCCAGCAGTTGGGCGGGAAATGAAAAACTGTTTTTT.

This clonotype has just a few counts. This rearrangement joins TRBV4-1 to TRBJ1-2; unclear D gene. CDR1 is MGHRA, CDR2 YSYEKL, per germline. The CDR3 totals 15 residues. V lost 4 bases and J lost 2, with 14 bases in between. The CDR3 is CASSPKETANYGYTF. The DNA of the CDR3 is TGCGCCAGCAGCCCCAAGGAAACGGCAAACTATGGCTACACCTTC.

This clonotype was picked up a small number of times. J is TRBJ1-2 and V is TRBV29-1; no definite D call. Deletions cut 1 base from V and 8 bases from J, with 8 bases between. The CDR3 covers 11 residues. Per germline, CDR1 SQVTM and CDR2 ANQGSEA. CDR3 bases: TGCAGCGTTGAAGGTCAACGAGGCTACACCTTC. Its protein is CSVEGQRGYTF.

This clonotype was seen only once. This chain connects TRBV11-2 to TRBJ2-3, with a possible D match to TRBD1 (5 bases). V lost 5 bases and J lost 6, with 21 bases in between. Germline CDR1 reads SGHAT; CDR2 reads FQNNGV. This CDR3 region has 16 residues. The CDR3 sequence is CASSPRRATFSDTQYF. As DNA, the CDR3 is TGTGCCAGCAGCCCGCGCAGGGCCACGTTCTCGGATACGCAGTATTTT.

The J gene is TRBJ2-3, the V gene TRBV13; no reliable D call. The CDR3 length is 13 residues. The V gene lost 1 base and the J gene lost 5 bases, with 7 bases spanning the gap. Germline CDR1 PRHDT, CDR2 FYEKMQ (reference sequence). DNA for the CDR3: TGTGCCAGCAGCTTAGACGACCTAGATACGCAGTATTTT. Amino acids: CASSLDDLDTQYF.

This clonotype was observed at least ten times. The chain employs TRBV20-1 and TRBJ2-5; 8 positions match TRBD1. Germline V lookup: CDR1 DFQATT, CDR2 SNEGSKA (reference sequence). With 2 bases clipped from V and 7 bases from J, the junction kept 9 bases outside the gene matches. CDR3 length: 14 amino acids. The CDR3 coding sequence is TGCAGTGCTAGACCGGACAGGGAATACGGGACCCAGTACTTC. Its translation is CSARPDREYGTQYF.

This clonotype was counted once. The chain has TRBV6-2 or TRBV6-3 and TRBJ1-4; D gene uncertain. Germline-derived CDR1 and CDR2 are MNHEY and SVGEGT. V was clipped by 4 bases and J by 11 bases, with 23 bases between them. The CDR3 runs 16 residues. CDR3 sequence (DNA): TGTGCCAGCAGTTTCCCCACAGTTATGCGAAGCTCGAAACTGTTTTTT. Translated: CASSFPTVMRSSKLFF.

This clonotype has only a few counts. The rearrangement links TRBV2 to TRBJ1-1; 11 bases are shared with TRBD1. CDR1 and CDR2 (germline): SNHLY, FYNNEI. The ends lost 1 base at V and 6 bases at J; junction bases unmatched: 1. The CDR3 is 14 amino acids. The CDR3 region is CASSEGGQGAEAFF. The CDR3 coding sequence is TGTGCCAGCAGTGAAGGGGGACAGGGGGCTGAAGCTTTCTTT.

The sample holds a few counts of this clonotype. The CDR3 region is CSARLLQAGSTVDTQYF. The CDR3 nucleotides read TGCAGTGCTAGGTTGTTACAGGCGGGGTCCACTGTAGATACGCAGTATTTT. This chain joins TRBV20-1 and TRBJ2-3; a possible D gene is TRBD2 (6 bases). The CDR3 covers 17 residues. Germline CDR1 is DFQATT and CDR2 is SNEGSKA (reference sequence). Between the trimmed V and J ends, which lost 3 bases and 5 bases, there was a span of 24 bases.

The gene calls are TRBV15 and TRBJ1-4; 7 positions match TRBD1. The CDR3 totals 17 residues. From germline, CDR1 is LNHNV and CDR2 YYDKDF (reference sequence). With V trimmed by 0 bases and J by 5 bases, 9 bases remained unmatched. CDR3 loop: CATSRDPGTALNEKLFF. Here the CDR3 DNA reads TGTGCCACCAGCAGAGATCCTGGGACAGCTTTGAATGAAAAACTGTTTTTT.

The rearrangement uses TRBV27 and TRBJ1-1; D not certain. The CDR3 covers 13 residues. V dropped 3 bases and J dropped 4 bases, with 9 bases sitting between them. Germline V gene sequence: CDR1 MNHEY, CDR2 SMNVEV (reference sequence). The CDR3 is CASSFRWGTEAFF. As DNA, the CDR3 is TGTGCCAGCAGTTTCCGCTGGGGCACTGAAGCTTTCTTT.

In this sample, this clonotype turned up a few times. This chain joins TRBV24-1 and TRBJ2-1, with D possibly being TRBD1 (6 bases). The ends were cut back, 3 bases at V and 8 bases at J, with 13 bases in the middle. This CDR3 is 14 amino acids long. Germline lookup yields CDR1 KGHDR and CDR2 SFDVKD. This chain's CDR3 is CATSDPTGKDEQFF. The CDR3 DNA reads TGTGCCACCAGTGATCCCACAGGGAAAGATGAGCAGTTCTTC.

Regarding this clonotype: The junction departs from the called germline gene at one end, perhaps through a read error. V is TRBV7-6 and J is TRBJ2-1, with 9 bases fitting TRBD1. CDR3 size: 18 residues. In germline, CDR1 is SGHVS, CDR2 FNYEAQ. The CDR3 nucleotides are TGTGCCAGCAGCTTAATAGTGGGGACAGGGCGCCGGTCCAATGGGCAGTTCTTC. It encodes CASSLIVGTGRRSNGQFF.

V is TRBV6-1 and J is TRBJ2-7; D gene ambiguous. CDR1 is MNHNS and CDR2 is SASEGT in the germline V gene. The length of the CDR3 is 15 residues. V dropped 1 base and J dropped 7 bases, with 17 bases sitting between them. The CDR3 DNA reads as TGTGCCAGCAGTGAAGAGAGGCAGAAATACAATGAGCAGTACTTC. Amino acids: CASSEERQKYNEQYF.

This clonotype was seen a few times. The rearrangement joins TRBV5-1 to TRBJ2-5; the match to TRBD2 covers 8 bases. V lost 0 bases, J lost 3 bases, and 4 bases stayed unmatched. Per the germline V gene, CDR1 is SGHRS and CDR2 is YFSETQ. The CDR3 extends over 15 amino acids. The chain's CDR3 is CASSLAPAGEETQYF. Here the CDR3 DNA reads TGCGCCAGCAGCTTGGCCCCAGCGGGGGAAGAGACCCAGTACTTC.

There are a few counts of this clonotype. The chain employs TRBV10-3 and TRBJ2-4; D could derive from TRBD1 or TRBD2 (5 bases each). With the DNA end fitting TRBJ2-7 better, the J assignment may be wrong. Germline-derived CDR1 and CDR2 are ENHRY and SYGVKD. The CDR3 has 14 residues. The CDR3 region has the DNA TGTGCCATCGATGCCGGGACGACTTCCTACGAGCAGTACTTC. This sequence encodes CAIDAGTTSYEQYF.

This clonotype showed up just a few times. The V and J genes are TRBV10-3 and TRBJ2-3; TRBD1 agrees at 7 bases. The CDR3 covers 17 residues. Germline loops: CDR1 ENHRY, CDR2 SYGVKD. Trimming removed 5 bases from V and 6 bases from J; junction bases left unmatched: 17. The CDR3 sequence: CAISPLQGEIRKDTQYF. The CDR3 region has the DNA TGTGCCATCAGTCCCCTTCAGGGGGAAATTAGGAAGGATACGCAGTATTTT.

V and J are TRBV7-6 and TRBJ2-7; the D gene could be TRBD1 or TRBD2 (5 bases each). The germline gives CDR1 SGHVS, CDR2 FNYEAQ. The CDR3 sequence is 12 residues long. Trimming took off 5 bases at V and 9 bases at J, with 14 bases between the two ends. DNA for the CDR3: TGTGCCAGCAGCCCGAGGACTGGGGGGCAGTACTTC. Translated: CASSPRTGGQYF.

Details on this clonotype: Relative to the germline gene, one junction end is altered; a read error may explain this. The chain links TRBV4-1 to TRBJ1-4; 9 bases are shared with TRBD1. The length of the CDR3 is 16 residues. In germline, CDR1 is MGHRA, CDR2 YSYEKL. The CDR3 nucleotides are TGTGCCAGCAGCTTGCCACAGGGGGCAAGTAATGAAAAACTGTTTTTT. It specifies CASSLPQGASNEKLFF.

J is TRBJ1-4 and V is TRBV28, with D perhaps TRBD1 (6 bases). CDR3 size: 15 residues. Trimming took 4 bases from V and 5 from J, leaving 14 bases between them. Germline lookup yields CDR1 MDHEN and CDR2 SYDVKM. The CDR3 nucleotides are TGTGCCAGCAGTTCTAGGGACACCCGGAATGAAAAACTGTTTTTT. Translating it yields CASSSRDTRNEKLFF.

The gene calls are TRBV6-5 and TRBJ1-3, with TRBD1 matching 7 bases. This CDR3 is built from 14 residues. Germline V gene data show CDR1 as MNHEY and CDR2 as SVGAGI. With V trimmed by 3 bases and J by 8 bases, 7 bases remained unmatched. Here the CDR3 DNA reads TGTGCCAGCAGTTATAGCTACAGGGGAGACACCATATATTTT. Protein: CASSYSYRGDTIYF.

The V gene is TRBV6-1, the J gene TRBJ2-5, with 10 positions matching TRBD1. Trimming at V came to 3 bases and at J to 11 bases, leaving 15 bases not matched to a gene. Germline CDR1 is MNHNS and CDR2 is SASEGT. The length of the CDR3 is 16 residues. CDR3 amino acids: CASSDPGTGVWGEQYF. DNA of the CDR3: TGTGCCAGCAGTGATCCCGGGACAGGGGTCTGGGGTGAGCAGTACTTC.

The chain joins TRBV20-1 to TRBJ1-2; D remains unclear. Trimming removed 6 bases at V and 2 bases at J, with 16 bases between. Germline V gene data show CDR1 as DFQATT and CDR2 as SNEGSKA (reference sequence). The CDR3 covers 14 residues. The CDR3 reads CSASPENLNYGYTF. DNA for the CDR3: TGCAGTGCCAGTCCGGAAAACTTGAACTATGGCTACACCTTC.